This T cell receptor (beta chain) was found in a study of blood T cell repertoires in COVID-19. Whole-study context: The study drew acute and convalescent COVID-19 samples from the United States, Italy and Spain. T cells, B-cell-depleted T cells, or PBMCs supplied cDNA or gDNA.

The Seattle site enrolled patients during active infection and followed them longitudinally. The CDR3 is 13 residues long. CDR1 GTSNPN and CDR2 SVGIG come from the germline V gene (reference sequence). Trimming took 3 bases from V and 5 from J; bases not matched to a gene: 6. Data came from immunoSEQ multiplex PCR; TCRdb stores just in-frame clones and leaves some out. The sample contains about 250,000 clones, around 81% of which appear only once. Sequenced sample: peripheral blood. This receptor was identified in a person aged 70 to 85 with COVID-19, enrolled during active disease. This chain links TRBV30 with TRBJ2-7, with 8 bases lining up with TRBD2. The CDR3 coding sequence is TGTGCCTGGAGCGGGAGGGCCATTAACGAGCAGTACTTC. Its protein is CAWSGRAINEQYF.